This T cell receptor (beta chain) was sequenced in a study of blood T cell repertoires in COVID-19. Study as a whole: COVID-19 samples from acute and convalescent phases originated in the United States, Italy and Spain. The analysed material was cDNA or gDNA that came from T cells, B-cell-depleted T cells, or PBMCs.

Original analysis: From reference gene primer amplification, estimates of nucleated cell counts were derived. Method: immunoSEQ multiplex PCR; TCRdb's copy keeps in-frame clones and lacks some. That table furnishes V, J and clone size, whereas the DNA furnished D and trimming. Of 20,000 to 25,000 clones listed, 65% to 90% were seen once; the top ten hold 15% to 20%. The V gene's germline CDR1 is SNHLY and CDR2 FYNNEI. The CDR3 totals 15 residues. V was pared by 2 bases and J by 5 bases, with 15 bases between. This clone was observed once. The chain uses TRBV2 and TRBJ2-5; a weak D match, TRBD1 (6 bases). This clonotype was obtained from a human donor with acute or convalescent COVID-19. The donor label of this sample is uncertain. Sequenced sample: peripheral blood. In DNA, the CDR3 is TGTGCCAGCAGTGAATCCCCAGGGGATGGGGAGACCCAGTACTTC. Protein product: CASSESPGDGETQYF.